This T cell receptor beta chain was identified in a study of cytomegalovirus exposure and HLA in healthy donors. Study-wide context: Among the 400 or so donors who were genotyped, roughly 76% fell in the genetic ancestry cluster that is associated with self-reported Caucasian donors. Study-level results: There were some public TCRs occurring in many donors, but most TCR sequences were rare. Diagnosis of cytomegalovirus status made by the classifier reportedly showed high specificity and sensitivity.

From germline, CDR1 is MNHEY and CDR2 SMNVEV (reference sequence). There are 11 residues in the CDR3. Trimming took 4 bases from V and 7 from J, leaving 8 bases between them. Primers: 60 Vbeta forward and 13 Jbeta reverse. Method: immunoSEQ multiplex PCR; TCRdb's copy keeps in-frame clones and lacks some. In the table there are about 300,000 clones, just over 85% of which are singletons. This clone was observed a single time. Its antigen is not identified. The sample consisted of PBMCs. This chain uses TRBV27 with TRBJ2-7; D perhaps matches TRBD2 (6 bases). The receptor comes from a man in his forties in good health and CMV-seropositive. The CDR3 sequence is CASSWRGEQYF. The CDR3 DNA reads TGTGCCAGCAGTTGGAGGGGAGAGCAGTACTTC.